This T cell receptor (beta chain) was retrieved from a study of T cells in Graves' hyperthyroidism and ophthalmopathy. TCR beta CDR3 region amplification was performed from RNA transcripts. First-round RT-PCR with HTBI primers amplified the TCR CDR3 region. TCRdb fed the multiplex PCR reads into MiXCR, producing one record per CDR3 protein. This table has some 270,000 distinct CDR3 sequences, almost 25% appearing once. The sample holds many counts of this clonotype. Germline assignment: CDR1 WNHNN and CDR2 SYGVQD (reference sequence). The CDR3 extends over 10 amino acids. V was cut by 7 bases and J by 8 bases, with 6 bases left in between.

The TCR originated in a woman between 35 and 50 years old with Graves' ophthalmopathy. The V call is TRBV10-1, the J call TRBJ2-4, with D uncertain. Specimen: blood. This CDR3 is CASTKDIQYF. CDR3 bases: TGCGCCAGCACCAAGGACATTCAGTACTTC.